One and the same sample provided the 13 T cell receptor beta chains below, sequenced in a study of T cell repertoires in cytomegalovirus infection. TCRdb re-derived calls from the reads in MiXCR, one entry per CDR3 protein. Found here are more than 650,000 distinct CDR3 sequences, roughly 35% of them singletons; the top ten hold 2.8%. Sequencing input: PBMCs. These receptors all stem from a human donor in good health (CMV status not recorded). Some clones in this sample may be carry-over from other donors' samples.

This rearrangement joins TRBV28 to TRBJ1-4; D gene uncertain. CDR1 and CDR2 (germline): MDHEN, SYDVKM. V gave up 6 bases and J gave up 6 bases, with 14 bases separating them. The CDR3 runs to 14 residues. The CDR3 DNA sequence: TGTGCCAGCAGAGATGGATCCTTGTATGAAAAACTGTTTTTT. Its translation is CASRDGSLYEKLFF.

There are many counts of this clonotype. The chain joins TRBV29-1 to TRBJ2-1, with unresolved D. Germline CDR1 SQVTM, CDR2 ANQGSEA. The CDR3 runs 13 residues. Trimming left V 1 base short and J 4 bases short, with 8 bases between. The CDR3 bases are TGCAGCGTTGAAGTGGGCAGATACAATGAGCAGTTCTTC. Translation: CSVEVGRYNEQFF.

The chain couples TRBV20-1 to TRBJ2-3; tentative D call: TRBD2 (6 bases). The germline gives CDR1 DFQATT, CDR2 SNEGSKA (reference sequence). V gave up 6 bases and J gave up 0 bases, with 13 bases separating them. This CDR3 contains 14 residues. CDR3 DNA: TGCAGTGCACTTGGGACTTTTAGCACAGATACGCAGTATTTT. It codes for CSALGTFSTDTQYF.

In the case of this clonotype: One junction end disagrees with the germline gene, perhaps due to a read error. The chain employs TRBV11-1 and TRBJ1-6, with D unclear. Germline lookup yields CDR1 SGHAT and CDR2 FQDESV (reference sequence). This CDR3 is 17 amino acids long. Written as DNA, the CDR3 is TGTGCCAGCGGCTTAGCGCGTAGTCGGCAACATAATTCACCCCTCCACTTT. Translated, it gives CASGLARSRQHNSPLHF.

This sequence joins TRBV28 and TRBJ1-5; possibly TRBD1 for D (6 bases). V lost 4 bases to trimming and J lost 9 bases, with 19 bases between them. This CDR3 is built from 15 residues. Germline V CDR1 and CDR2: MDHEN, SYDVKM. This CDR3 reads CASSYPGAGRSPQHF. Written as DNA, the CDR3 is TGTGCCAGCAGTTACCCAGGGGCGGGTCGGTCGCCCCAGCATTTT.

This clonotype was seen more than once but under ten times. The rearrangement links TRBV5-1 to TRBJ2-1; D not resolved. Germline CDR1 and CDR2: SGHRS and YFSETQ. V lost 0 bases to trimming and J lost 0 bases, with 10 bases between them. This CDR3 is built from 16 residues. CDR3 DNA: TGCGCCAGCAGCTTGGGGAGAGGCGACTCCTACAATGAGCAGTTCTTC. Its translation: CASSLGRGDSYNEQFF.

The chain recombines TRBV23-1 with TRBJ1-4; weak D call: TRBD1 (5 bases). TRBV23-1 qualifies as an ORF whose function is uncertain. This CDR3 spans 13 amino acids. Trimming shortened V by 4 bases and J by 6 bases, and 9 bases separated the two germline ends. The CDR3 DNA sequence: TGCGCCAGCAGTCTGGGGGGACATGAAAAACTGTTTTTT. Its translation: CASSLGGHEKLFF.

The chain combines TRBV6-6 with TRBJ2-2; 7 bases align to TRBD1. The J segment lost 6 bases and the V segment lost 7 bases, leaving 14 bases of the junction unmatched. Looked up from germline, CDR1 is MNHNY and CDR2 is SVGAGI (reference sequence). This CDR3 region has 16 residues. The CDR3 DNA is TGTGCCAGCAAAAGAAGACAGGGAAAGGCGGCCGGGGAGCTGTTTTTT. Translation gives CASKRRQGKAAGELFF.

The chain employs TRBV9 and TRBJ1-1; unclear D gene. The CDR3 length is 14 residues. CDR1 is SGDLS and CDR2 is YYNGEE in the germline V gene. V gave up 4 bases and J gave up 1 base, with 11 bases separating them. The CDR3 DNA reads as TGTGCCAGCAGCCCATACGGAGGGAACACTGAAGCTTTCTTT. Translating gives CASSPYGGNTEAFF.

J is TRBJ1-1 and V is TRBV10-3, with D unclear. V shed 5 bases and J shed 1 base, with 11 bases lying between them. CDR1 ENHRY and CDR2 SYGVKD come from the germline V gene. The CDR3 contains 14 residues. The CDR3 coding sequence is TGTGCCATCAGTTATTTCCCCTGGAACACTGAAGCTTTCTTT. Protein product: CAISYFPWNTEAFF.

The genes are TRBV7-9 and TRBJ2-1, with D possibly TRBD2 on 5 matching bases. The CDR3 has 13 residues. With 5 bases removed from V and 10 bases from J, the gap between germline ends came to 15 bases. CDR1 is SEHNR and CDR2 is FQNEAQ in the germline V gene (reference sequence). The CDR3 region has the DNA TGTGCCAGCAGCGCCATTGCGGGCAGAGAGCAGTTCTTC. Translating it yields CASSAIAGREQFF. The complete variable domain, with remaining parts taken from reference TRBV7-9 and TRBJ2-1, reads DTGVSQNPRHKITKRGQNVTFRCDPISEHNRLYWYRQTLGQGPEFLTYFQNEAQLEKSRLLSDRFSAERPKGSFSTLEIQRTEQGDSAMYLCASSAIAGREQFFGPGTRLTVL.

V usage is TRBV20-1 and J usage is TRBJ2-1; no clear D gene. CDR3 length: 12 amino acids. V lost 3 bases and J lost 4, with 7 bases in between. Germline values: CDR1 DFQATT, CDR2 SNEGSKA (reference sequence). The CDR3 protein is CSASPLYNEQFF. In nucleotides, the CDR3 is TGCAGTGCTAGTCCCTTATACAATGAGCAGTTCTTC.

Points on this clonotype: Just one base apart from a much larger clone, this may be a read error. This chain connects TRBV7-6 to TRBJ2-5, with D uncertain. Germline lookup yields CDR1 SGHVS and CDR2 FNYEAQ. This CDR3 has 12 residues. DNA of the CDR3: TGTGACAGCAGCTTATCGGGAGAGACCCAGTACTTC. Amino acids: CDSSLSGETQYF.